The clone carrying this T cell receptor beta chain was counted at least ten times. The time point here: newly diagnosed GD, antithyroid drugs for less than 3 months. The TCR library used RNA extracted from PBMCs. These data belong to a study of regulatory T cells in long-lasting Graves disease. Trimming shortened V by 5 bases and J by 4 bases, and 13 bases separated the two germline ends. The CDR3 contains 14 residues. Building the TCR beta libraries relied on iRepertoire HTBI primers, and CDR3 regions underwent Arm-PCR. TCRdb processed the multiplex PCR reads anew with MiXCR; each CDR3 protein has one entry. The sample yields 540,000 or so distinct CDR3 sequences, 13% seen once. The sample also formed part of further work on T cells in Graves' hyperthyroidism and ophthalmopathy.

Material: peripheral blood mononuclear cells (PBMCs), obtained at new diagnosis, from a patient treated with antithyroid drugs. The origin of this receptor is a man in his thirties or forties with Graves disease. The V gene is TRBV12-3 or TRBV12-4, the J gene TRBJ2-3, with D tentatively TRBD2 (5 bases). The DNA for the CDR3 is TGTGCCAGCAGTCCCCCTCGAGGGCCAGATACGCAGTATTTT. This gives the protein CASSPPRGPDTQYF.